What follows are 16 T cell receptor beta chains derived from one specimen sequenced in a study of post-analysis software for immune sequencing data (dated by TCRdb to the mid-2010s). No antigen has been identified for these receptors. Overall study outcomes, separate from this receptor: Significantly higher frequencies in patients than in controls were found for roughly 5 TRBV segments, including TRBV5-6, TRBV5-1 and TRBV20-1.

Libraries were constructed by PCR. These reads were obtained on an Illumina HiSeq 2500. To reduce PCR and sequencing biases, unique molecular identifiers were incorporated into the TCR beta cDNA libraries. Using fastp trimming at Q25 and MiXCR clonotype assembly, TCRdb reanalyzed the public sequencing data and kept in-frame beta chains. One record per CDR3 amino acid sequence lists the most common genes and DNA. Present in this sample are 380,000 or so distinct CDR3 sequences, approximately 38% of which were seen just once. Of the sample, under 15% is held by the ten largest clones. Sequencing used blood. These receptors were collected from a girl aged 10 to 17 with multiple sclerosis.

The chain combines TRBV10-2 with TRBJ2-1, with TRBD2 matching over 8 bases. CDR1 is WSHSY and CDR2 is SAAADI in the germline V gene. This CDR3 region has 15 residues. The J segment lost 0 bases and the V segment lost 8 bases, leaving 6 bases of the junction unmatched. CDR3 DNA sequence: TGCGCCAGCTATAAAAGCGGGAGCTCCTACAATGAGCAGTTCTTC. It encodes CASYKSGSSYNEQFF.

This clonotype was detected a few times. The rearrangement joins TRBV2 to TRBJ2-5; D possibly corresponds to TRBD2 (5 bases). Germline lookup yields CDR1 SNHLY and CDR2 FYNNEI. The CDR3 totals 16 residues. Trimming cost V 6 bases and J 5 bases, with 22 bases left between them. The CDR3 loop reads CASSHSLGSFGETQYF. CDR3 nucleotide sequence: TGTGCCAGCAGCCACTCCCTGGGGAGCTTCGGGGAGACCCAGTACTTC.

The chain uses TRBV25-1 and TRBJ2-7; TRBD2 might be the D (6 bases). This CDR3 has 15 residues. Trimming took off 3 bases at V and 1 base at J, with 13 bases between the two ends. The germline gives CDR1 MGHDK, CDR2 SYGVNS. The CDR3 sequence: CASSDVAGRSYEQYF. Here the CDR3 DNA reads TGTGCCAGCAGTGACGTGGCGGGGAGATCCTACGAGCAGTACTTC.

This chain joins TRBV12-3 or TRBV12-4 and TRBJ1-5; no firm D call. Trimming took off 1 base at V and 0 bases at J, with 10 bases between the two ends. The CDR3 has 16 amino acids. CDR3 nucleotide sequence: TGTGCCAGCAGTTTAGGACAACTGGTTAGCAATCAGCCCCAGCATTTT. This encodes CASSLGQLVSNQPQHF.

This chain links TRBV5-1 with TRBJ2-7; the D gene could be TRBD1 or TRBD2 (5 bases each). The DNA end is more similar to TRBJ2-5, so the J call may be wrong. This CDR3 has 15 amino acids. Germline CDR1 reads SGHRS; CDR2 reads YFSETQ. CDR3: CASSDMGRVGETQYF. The DNA for the CDR3 is TGCGCCAGCAGCGACATGGGACGGGTAGGCGAGACCCAGTACTTC.

The V call is TRBV15, the J call TRBJ2-4; 7 positions agree with TRBD1. Germline CDR1 LNHNV, CDR2 YYDKDF (reference sequence). This CDR3 has 16 residues. After removal of 4 bases from V and 9 bases from J, the junction contained 15 bases not matched to a gene. CDR3 sequence reads: CATSIRQGGGQSIQYF. CDR3 nucleotide sequence: TGTGCCACCAGCATCAGACAGGGTGGGGGACAAAGCATTCAGTACTTC.

V gene TRBV12-3 or TRBV12-4 combines with J gene TRBJ2-7; 7 bases map to TRBD1. J lost 5 bases, V lost 6 bases, and 4 bases had no gene match. This CDR3 has 12 residues. DNA for the CDR3: TGTGCCAGCAGGGACAGGTCCCACGAGCAGTACTTC. Protein: CASRDRSHEQYF.

The rearrangement uses TRBV6-5 and TRBJ2-3; TRBD2 agrees at 12 bases. CDR3 length: 16 residues. V gave up 6 bases and J gave up 4 bases; unmatched junction bases: 8. CDR1 is MNHEY, CDR2 SVGAGI, per germline. The chain's CDR3 is CASRDLLAGGPDTQYF. In DNA, the CDR3 is TGTGCCAGCAGGGACCTTCTAGCGGGGGGGCCAGATACGCAGTATTTT.

CDR3 residues: CASSLMGPLNTEAFF. Written as DNA, the CDR3 is TGTGCCAGCAGTTTAATGGGACCTTTGAACACTGAAGCTTTCTTT. The chain employs TRBV12-3 or TRBV12-4 and TRBJ1-1, with a weak D call TRBD1 (5 bases). V was cut by 2 bases and J by 0 bases, with 10 bases left in between. This CDR3 region has 15 residues.

The table lists this clonotype with a few counts. This CDR3 is CASSLFNPETQYF. DNA of the CDR3: TGTGCCAGCAGTTTGTTCAATCCGGAGACCCAGTACTTC. The rearrangement joins TRBV12-3 or TRBV12-4 to TRBJ2-5; unclear D gene. V was cut by 3 bases and J by 5 bases, with 10 bases left in between. The CDR3 totals 13 residues.

This chain connects TRBV29-1 to TRBJ2-4; D might be TRBD2 (6 bases). This CDR3 is 14 amino acids long. Looked up from germline, CDR1 is SQVTM and CDR2 is ANQGSEA. V lost 2 bases and J 3 bases, leaving 11 bases between the germline ends. This CDR3 is CSVETPGLKNIQYF. CDR3 coding DNA: TGCAGCGTTGAAACTCCGGGACTCAAAAACATTCAGTACTTC. Looking up the rest from reference TRBV29-1 and TRBJ2-4 gives the full variable domain: SAVISQKPSRDICQRGTSLTIQCQVDSQVTMMFWYRQQPGQSLTLIATANQGSEATYESGFVIDKFPISRPNLTFSTLTVSNMSPEDSSIYLCSVETPGLKNIQYFGAGTRLSVL.

This sequence joins TRBV5-1 and TRBJ1-4; a possible D gene is TRBD1 (6 bases). This CDR3 has 15 amino acids. V lost 0 bases to trimming and J lost 6 bases, with 12 bases between them. Germline loops: CDR1 SGHRS, CDR2 YFSETQ. CDR3 in DNA: TGCGCCAGCAGCTTGGGGGGTACAGGGCATGAAAAACTGTTTTTT. Protein sequence: CASSLGGTGHEKLFF.

This sequence joins TRBV29-1 and TRBJ2-3; the D gene is possibly TRBD2 (5 bases). The CDR3 sequence is 15 residues long. The V gene's germline CDR1 is SQVTM and CDR2 ANQGSEA. Trimming shortened V by 4 bases and J by 1 base, and 15 bases separated the two germline ends. CDR3 nucleotide sequence: TGCAGCGTTGGGGTACGGGAAGAAGGCACAGATACGCAGTATTTT. Encoded protein: CSVGVREEGTDTQYF.

The rearrangement links TRBV12-3 or TRBV12-4 to TRBJ2-1, with 8 bases that match TRBD2. This CDR3 is 18 amino acids long. The trim removed 1 base at V and 6 bases at J, leaving 14 bases unmatched. CDR3 bases: TGTGCCAGCAGTTTAGTAGCGGGGCTGTCAGTGATCGGCAATGAGCAGTTCTTC. It specifies CASSLVAGLSVIGNEQFF.

The V call is TRBV5-1, the J call TRBJ2-3, with D possibly being TRBD1 or TRBD2 (6 bases each). The germline V and J ends were trimmed by 4 bases and 2 bases, with 17 bases remaining between them. Germline CDR1 SGHRS, CDR2 YFSETQ. The CDR3 contains 16 residues. The CDR3 DNA reads as TGCGCCAGCAGCCCGGTTGAGGGGGGTATCACAGATACGCAGTATTTT. Amino acid sequence: CASSPVEGGITDTQYF.

CDR3: CSVSAALGLANYGYTF. In DNA form, the CDR3 reads TGCAGCGTTTCAGCAGCCCTCGGGTTAGCTAACTATGGCTACACCTTC. V gene TRBV29-1 combines with J gene TRBJ1-2; no clear D gene. Trimming stripped 5 bases from V and 0 bases from J, with 19 bases between. The CDR3 has 16 amino acids. Germline CDR1 reads SQVTM; CDR2 reads ANQGSEA.